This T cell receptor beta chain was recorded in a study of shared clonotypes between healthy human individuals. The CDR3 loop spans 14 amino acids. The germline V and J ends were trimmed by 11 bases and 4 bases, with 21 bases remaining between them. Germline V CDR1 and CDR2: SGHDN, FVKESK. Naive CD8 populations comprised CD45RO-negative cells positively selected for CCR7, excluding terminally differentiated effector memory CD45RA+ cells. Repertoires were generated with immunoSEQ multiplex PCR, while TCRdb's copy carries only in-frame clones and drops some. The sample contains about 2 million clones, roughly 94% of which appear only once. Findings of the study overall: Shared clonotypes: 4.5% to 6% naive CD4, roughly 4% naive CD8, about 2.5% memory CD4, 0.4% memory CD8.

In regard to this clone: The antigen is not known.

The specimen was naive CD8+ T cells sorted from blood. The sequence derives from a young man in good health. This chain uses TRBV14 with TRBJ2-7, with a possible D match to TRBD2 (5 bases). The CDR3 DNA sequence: TGTGCCGGGAGCAGAGTCGGGCCCCCTTACGAGCAGTACTTC. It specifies CAGSRVGPPYEQYF.